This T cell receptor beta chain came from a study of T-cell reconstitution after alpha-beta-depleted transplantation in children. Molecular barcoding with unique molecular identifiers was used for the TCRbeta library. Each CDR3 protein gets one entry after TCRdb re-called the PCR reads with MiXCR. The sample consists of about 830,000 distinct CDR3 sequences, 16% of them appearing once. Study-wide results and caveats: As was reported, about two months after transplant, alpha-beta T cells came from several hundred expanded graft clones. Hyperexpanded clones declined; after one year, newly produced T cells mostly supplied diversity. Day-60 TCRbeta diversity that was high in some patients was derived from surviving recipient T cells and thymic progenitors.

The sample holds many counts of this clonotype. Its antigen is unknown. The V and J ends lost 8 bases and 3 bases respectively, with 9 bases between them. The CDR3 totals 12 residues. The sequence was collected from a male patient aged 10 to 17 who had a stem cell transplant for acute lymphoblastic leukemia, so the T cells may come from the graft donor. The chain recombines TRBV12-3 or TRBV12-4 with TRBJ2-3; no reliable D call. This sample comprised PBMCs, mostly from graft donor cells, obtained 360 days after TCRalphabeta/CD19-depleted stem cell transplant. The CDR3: CASRPLTDTQYF. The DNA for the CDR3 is TGTGCCAGCCGACCCCTAACAGATACGCAGTATTTT.